This T cell receptor beta chain was sequenced during a study of beta chain features in type 1 diabetes. Background on the study: Cell yields, gender and age were similar in healthy donors and patients. The examined sorted cells totaled around 100 million across samples.

Deletions cut 1 base from V and 2 bases from J, with 5 bases between. Germline lookup yields CDR1 SNHLY and CDR2 FYNNEI. The CDR3 runs to 13 residues. General observations from the study: A moderate, significant TCRB CDR3 shortening appeared in type 1 diabetes across four CD4+ subsets.

All sorted populations exceeded 95% purity. This clone was picked up a small number of times. Its antigen remains unidentified. The sample holds other DNA sequences that translate to the same CDR3. Expressed TCRB transcripts were sequenced because the isolated RNA had all been reverse transcribed beforehand. Method: immunoSEQ multiplex PCR; TCRdb's copy keeps in-frame clones and lacks some. The sample consists of about 660,000 clones, more than 12% of them appearing once. This chain uses TRBV2 with TRBJ1-2; D ambiguous. The sequencing input was naive CD4+ T cells from blood. The receptor comes from a man aged 18 to 35 with type 1 diabetes. The CDR3 here is CASSEGRNYGYTF. The DNA of the CDR3 is TGTGCCAGCAGTGAAGGTCGGAACTATGGCTACACCTTC.